This T cell receptor (beta chain) comes out of a study of cytomegalovirus exposure and HLA in healthy donors. Study-wide points: It emerged from a later analysis that several of the most significant clusters appeared to be linked to common viral pathogens. Based on reports, TCR beta sequences accurately predicted HLA-A and HLA-B alleles for most subjects. After further analysis at a later stage, 16,951 TCR beta sequences were associated with HLA alleles at 0.05 false discovery rate.

The sample holds one count of this clone. Its antigen is not identified. Use of 60 Vbeta and 13 Jbeta primers characterized the PCR. Clones were sequenced by immunoSEQ multiplex PCR, and TCRdb holds only the in-frame ones, with some missing. The sample shows under 200,000 clones, less than 80% of them seen only once. The sequenced sample consisted of PBMCs. This clonotype was sampled from a man in his forties in good health and CMV-seronegative.

This CDR3 reads CASARGASDTQYF. Written as DNA, the CDR3 is TGTGCCAGCGCACGGGGGGCGAGCGATACGCAGTATTTT. The chain employs TRBV6-1 and TRBJ2-3; a possible D gene is TRBD2 (7 bases). The germline V gene has CDR1 MNHNS and CDR2 SASEGT. The CDR3 sequence is 13 residues long. Deletions cut 8 bases from V and 6 bases from J, with 15 bases between.